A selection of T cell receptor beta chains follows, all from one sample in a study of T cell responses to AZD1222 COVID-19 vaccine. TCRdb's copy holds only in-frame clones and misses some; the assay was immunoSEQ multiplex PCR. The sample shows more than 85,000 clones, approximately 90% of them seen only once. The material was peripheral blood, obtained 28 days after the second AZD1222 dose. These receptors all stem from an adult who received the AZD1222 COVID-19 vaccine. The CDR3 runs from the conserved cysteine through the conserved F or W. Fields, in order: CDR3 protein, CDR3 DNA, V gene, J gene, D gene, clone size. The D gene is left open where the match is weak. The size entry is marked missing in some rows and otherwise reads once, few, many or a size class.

CDR3: CASSLDGGVEAFF; DNA: TGTGCCAGCAGCTTAGACGGGGGCGTTGAAGCTTTCTTT; V: TRBV7-9; J: TRBJ1-1; D: .; size: .
CDR3: CASSYRGDQPQHF; DNA: TGTGCCAGCAGTTATAGGGGGGACCAGCCCCAGCATTTT; V: TRBV6-5; J: TRBJ1-5; D: .; size: .
CDR3: CASSTRRGVETQYF; DNA: TGTGCCAGCTCCACTCGGAGGGGCGTAGAGACCCAGTACTTC; V: TRBV18; J: TRBJ2-5; D: .; size: .
CDR3: CAISETGDSPLHF; DNA: TGTGCCATCAGTGAGACTGGCGATTCACCCCTCCACTTT; V: TRBV10-3; J: TRBJ1-6; D: .; size: .
CDR3: CASSPTVPGLAGSYNEQFF; DNA: TGTGCCAGCTCACCGACAGTACCGGGACTAGCGGGGTCCTACAATGAGCAGTTCTTC; V: TRBV18; J: TRBJ2-1; D: TRBD2; size: .
CDR3: CASSQTGTGVSPLHF; DNA: TGTGCCAGCTCACAAACCGGGACAGGGGTTTCACCCCTCCACTTT; V: TRBV18; J: TRBJ1-6; D: TRBD1; size: .
CDR3: CASSPGGTTDNEQFF; DNA: TGTGCCAGCAGCCCAGGGGGGACTACCGACAATGAGCAGTTCTTC; V: TRBV9; J: TRBJ2-1; D: .; size: .
CDR3: CASGGRGSSYNSPLHF; DNA: TGTGCCAGCGGCGGCAGGGGGAGCTCCTATAATTCACCCCTCCACTTT; V: TRBV3-1/TRBV3-2; J: TRBJ1-6; D: TRBD1; size: .
CDR3: CASSLRGYEQFF; DNA: TGTGCCAGCAGTTTAAGAGGGTATGAGCAGTTCTTC; V: TRBV12-3/TRBV12-4; J: TRBJ2-1; D: .; size: .
CDR3: CASTTDRGVEVLFF; DNA: TGTGCCAGCACCACCGACAGGGGAGTTGAGGTACTTTTTTTT; V: TRBV28; J: TRBJ1-4; D: TRBD1; size: .
CDR3: CATSPRGYEQYF; DNA: TGTGCCACCAGCCCTAGGGGGTACGAGCAGTACTTC; V: TRBV15; J: TRBJ2-7; D: .; size: .
CDR3: CARRQGLAKNIQYF; DNA: TGTGCCCGCCGACAGGGGTTAGCCAAAAACATTCAGTACTTC; V: TRBV27; J: TRBJ2-4; D: TRBD1; size: .
CDR3: CASSLDWDDTQYF; DNA: TGTGCCAGCAGCCTCGACTGGGACGATACGCAGTATTTT; V: TRBV9; J: TRBJ2-3; D: .; size: .
CDR3: CASSLVVDNSGANVLTF; DNA: TGTGCCAGCAGCTTAGTAGTAGATAACTCTGGGGCCAACGTCCTGACTTTC; V: TRBV7-8; J: TRBJ2-6; D: .; size: .
CDR3: CASSLALGVSSYEQYF; DNA: TGTGCCAGCAGTTTAGCCCTCGGGGTAAGCTCCTACGAGCAGTACTTC; V: TRBV27; J: TRBJ2-7; D: .; size: few
CDR3: CASSLGLKGGHNEKLFF; DNA: TGTGCCAGCAGCTTAGGGTTGAAGGGGGGCCATAATGAAAAACTGTTTTTT; V: TRBV7-9; J: TRBJ1-4; D: .; size: .
CDR3: CASSPWGRGNTEAFF; DNA: TGTGCCAGCAGCCCATGGGGCAGGGGGAATACTGAAGCTTTCTTT; V: TRBV27; J: TRBJ1-1; D: TRBD1; size: .
CDR3: CSARKGNTIYF; DNA: TGCAGTGCTAGAAAGGGAAACACCATATATTTT; V: TRBV20-1; J: TRBJ1-3; D: .; size: .
CDR3: CASSPPGLAGETQYF; DNA: TGTGCCAGCAGCCCCCCGGGACTAGCGGGAGAGACCCAGTACTTC; V: TRBV7-9; J: TRBJ2-5; D: TRBD2; size: .
CDR3: CASSQNAGTEAFF; DNA: TGTGCCAGCAGCCAAAATGCGGGGACTGAAGCTTTCTTT; V: TRBV3-1/TRBV3-2; J: TRBJ1-1; D: .; size: .
CDR3: CASGSSGHLSSYEQYF; DNA: TGTGCCAGCGGATCCTCGGGACACCTGAGCTCCTACGAGCAGTACTTC; V: TRBV27; J: TRBJ2-7; D: .; size: .
CDR3: CASSRGQGAGNQPQHF; DNA: TGCGCCAGCAGCCGTGGACAGGGGGCAGGCAATCAGCCCCAGCATTTT; V: TRBV4-1; J: TRBJ1-5; D: TRBD1; size: once
CDR3: CASSIGRETTHNEQFF; DNA: TGTGCCAGTAGTATAGGGCGGGAGACTACCCACAATGAGCAGTTCTTC; V: TRBV19; J: TRBJ2-1; D: TRBD2; size: .
CDR3: CASSSSWEKNTEAFF; DNA: TGTGCCAGCAGCTCCTCTTGGGAGAAAAACACTGAAGCTTTCTTT; V: TRBV11-3; J: TRBJ1-1; D: .; size: .
CDR3: CASQQGGGNTIYF; DNA: TGTGCCAGCCAACAGGGAGGTGGAAACACCATATATTTT; V: TRBV2; J: TRBJ1-3; D: .; size: .